The sample holds a few counts of the clone carrying this T cell receptor beta chain. Antigen unknown. The source of the sample is a study of graft-versus-host responses after intestinal transplantation. About the research overall: Anti-thymocyte globulin induction, then tacrolimus and steroids for around 3 years, went to all recipients.

V lost 10 bases, J lost 2 bases, and 18 bases lay in between. Germline V gives CDR1 MNHNS, CDR2 SASEGT. The CDR3 totals 14 residues. General study points: Some GvH clones appeared in ileal mucosa or blood before recipient bone marrow.

TCRdb keeps only in-frame clones here, not all; method: immunoSEQ multiplex PCR. The table records tens of thousands of clones, less than 90% of them present only once. This sequence was found in a human patient who received an intestinal transplant, so some T cells may come from the graft donor. The specimen was PBMCs, collected 27 to 29 days after intestinal transplant. This chain connects TRBV6-1 to TRBJ2-7; no clear D. The CDR3 region has the DNA TGTGCCACCCCGCAACGGGCCCTAACCTACGAGCAGTACTTC. It encodes CATPQRALTYEQYF.